This T cell receptor beta chain was sequenced in a study of technical replicates of blood from a few donors. The assay was immunoSEQ multiplex PCR, and TCRdb's table has in-frame clones only and misses some. The repertoire holds about 50,000 clones, roughly 95% seen once, with 0.39% in the top ten. CDR3 size: 13 residues. Germline V gives CDR1 SGHNT, CDR2 YENEEA. V gave up 0 bases and J gave up 5 bases, with 5 bases separating them. The origin of this receptor is a human donor in good health. The V and J genes are TRBV11-3 and TRBJ1-5; no reliable D call. Sequenced: T cells isolated from PBMCs. For the CDR3, the DNA is TGTGCCAGCAGCTTAGAACGGGATCAGCCCCAGCATTTT. Its protein product is CASSLERDQPQHF.